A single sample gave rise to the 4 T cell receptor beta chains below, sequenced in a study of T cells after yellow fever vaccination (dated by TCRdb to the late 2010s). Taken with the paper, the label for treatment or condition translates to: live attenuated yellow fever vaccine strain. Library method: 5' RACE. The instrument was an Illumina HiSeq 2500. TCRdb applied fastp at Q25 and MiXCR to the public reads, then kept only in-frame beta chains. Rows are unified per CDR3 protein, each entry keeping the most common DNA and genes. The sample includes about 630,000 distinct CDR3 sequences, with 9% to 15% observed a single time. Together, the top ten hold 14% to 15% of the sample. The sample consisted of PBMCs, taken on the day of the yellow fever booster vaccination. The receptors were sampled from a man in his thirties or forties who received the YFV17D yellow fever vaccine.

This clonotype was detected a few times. The CDR3 bases are TGCAGCGTTGAGGGCCAAGGGGGCGCGAGCACTGAAGCTTTCTTT. Protein product: CSVEGQGGASTEAFF. The chain is built from TRBV29-1 and TRBJ1-1; 7 bases line up with TRBD1. Germline V CDR1 and CDR2: SQVTM, ANQGSEA. With V trimmed by 3 bases and J by 4 bases, 11 bases remained unmatched. The CDR3 runs 15 residues.

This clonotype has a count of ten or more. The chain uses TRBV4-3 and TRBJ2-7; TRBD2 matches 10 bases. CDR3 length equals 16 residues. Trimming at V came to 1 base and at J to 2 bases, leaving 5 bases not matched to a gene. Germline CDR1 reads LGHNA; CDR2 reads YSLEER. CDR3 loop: CASSQGFSGGTYEQYF. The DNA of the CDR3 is TGCGCCAGCAGCCAAGGTTTTAGCGGGGGGACCTACGAGCAGTACTTC.

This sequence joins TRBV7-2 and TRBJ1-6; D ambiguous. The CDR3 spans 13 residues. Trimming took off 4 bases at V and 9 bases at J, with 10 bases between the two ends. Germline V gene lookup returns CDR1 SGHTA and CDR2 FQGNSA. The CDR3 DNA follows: TGTGCCAGCAGCTCCAGTAGGAGTTCACCCCTCCACTTT. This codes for CASSSSRSSPLHF. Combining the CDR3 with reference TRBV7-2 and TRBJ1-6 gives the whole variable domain GAGVSQSPSNKVTEKGKDVELRCDPISGHTALYWYRQSLGQGLEFLIYFQGNSAPDKSGLPSDRFSAERTGGSVSTLTIQRTQQEDSAVYLCASSSSRSSPLHFGNGTRLTVT.

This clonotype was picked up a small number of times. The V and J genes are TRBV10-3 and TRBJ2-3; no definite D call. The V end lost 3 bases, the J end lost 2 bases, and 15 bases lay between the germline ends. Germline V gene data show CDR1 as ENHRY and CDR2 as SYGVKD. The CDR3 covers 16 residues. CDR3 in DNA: TGTGCCATCAGTGATGGGCCCCCAGCGACCACAGATACGCAGTATTTT. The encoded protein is CAISDGPPATTDTQYF.